The rows below give T cell receptor beta chains drawn from one sample of a study of T cell responses to AZD1222 COVID-19 vaccine. TCRdb's table, derived via immunoSEQ multiplex PCR, lists solely in-frame clones and lacks some. The table shows around 130,000 clones, with 91% occurring only once. The sequencing here drew on peripheral blood, taken 28 days after the second dose of the MenACWY control vaccine. Every receptor here comes from an adult who received the MenACWY meningococcal vaccine as a control. The CDR3 runs from the conserved cysteine through the conserved F or W. A D gene is named only where the DNA matches it firmly. Not every row has a clone size; where given, it reads once, few, many or a size class.

D	V	size	J	CDR3	DNA
.	TRBV19	.	TRBJ2-3	CASTYRRGGTDTQYF	TGTGCCAGTACCTATAGGAGAGGTGGCACAGATACGCAGTATTTT
TRBD1	TRBV28	.	TRBJ1-5	CASSLIGTGSHQPQHF	TGTGCCAGCAGTTTAATAGGGACAGGGAGTCATCAGCCCCAGCATTTT
TRBD2	TRBV5-8	.	TRBJ2-4	CASSLEGGRADIQYF	TGTGCCAGCAGCTTGGAGGGCGGGAGGGCCGACATTCAGTACTTC
.	TRBV7-2	.	TRBJ2-3	CASSLDGMGDTQYF	TGTGCCAGCAGCTTAGATGGGATGGGAGATACGCAGTATTTT
.	TRBV3-1/TRBV3-2	.	TRBJ2-7	CASSQDPKIYEQYF	TGTGCCAGCAGCCAAGATCCTAAGATCTACGAGCAGTACTTC
.	TRBV6-5	.	TRBJ1-4	CASSRGGPNEKLFF	TGTGCCAGCAGTAGGGGGGGACCTAATGAAAAACTGTTTTTT
.	TRBV9	.	TRBJ1-2	CASSPGQANGYTF	TGTGCCAGCAGCCCGGGACAAGCCAATGGCTACACCTTC
TRBD2	TRBV5-1	.	TRBJ2-1	CASSLEAGVLDEQFF	TGCGCCAGCAGCTTGGAGGCGGGAGTTCTTGATGAGCAGTTCTTC
TRBD1	TRBV10-3	.	TRBJ2-7	CATQGQGQASEQYF	TGTGCCACTCAAGGCCAGGGACAGGCTAGTGAGCAGTACTTC
TRBD2	TRBV5-1	.	TRBJ2-2	CASREPTSGGAGTGELFF	TGCGCCAGCAGAGAACCGACTAGCGGGGGGGCGGGCACCGGGGAGCTGTTTTTT
.	TRBV14	.	TRBJ1-6	CASSQVRDSPLHF	TGTGCCAGCAGCCAAGTCCGGGACTCACCCCTCCACTTT
.	TRBV19	once	TRBJ1-5	CASSMSGGADQPQHF	TGTGCCAGTAGTATGTCCGGGGGCGCGGATCAGCCCCAGCATTTT
.	TRBV2	.	TRBJ2-2	CASSDLGGQYTGELFF	TGTGCCAGCAGTGATTTGGGCGGGCAGTACACCGGGGAGCTGTTTTTT
TRBD2	TRBV9	.	TRBJ2-3	CASSGSREGSTDTQYF	TGTGCCAGCAGTGGCTCGCGGGAGGGTAGCACAGATACGCAGTATTTT
.	TRBV7-3	many	TRBJ1-4	CASSLRALWGEKLFF	TGTGCCAGCAGCTTAAGGGCTCTATGGGGCGAAAAACTGTTTTTT
TRBD1	TRBV19	.	TRBJ1-2	CASRGQGYGYTF	TGTGCCAGTAGGGGACAGGGATATGGCTACACCTTC
TRBD2	TRBV5-8	few	TRBJ2-3	CASSKGLAGVYSTDTQYF	TGTGCCAGCAGCAAAGGACTAGCGGGAGTTTATAGCACAGATACGCAGTATTTT
.	TRBV7-9	.	TRBJ1-3	CASSLEGAPLLNTIYF	TGTGCCAGCAGCTTAGAGGGAGCTCCGCTCCTAAACACCATATATTTT
.	TRBV6-5	few	TRBJ1-4	CASSYASTNEKLFF	TGTGCCAGCAGTTACGCCTCAACTAATGAAAAACTGTTTTTT
.	TRBV28	.	TRBJ1-1	CASSFFPGDTEAFF	TGTGCCAGCAGTTTTTTCCCGGGGGACACTGAAGCTTTCTTT
.	TRBV5-1	.	TRBJ2-7	CASSLEDSSYEQYF	TGCGCCAGCAGCTTGGAGGATTCCTCCTACGAGCAGTACTTC
.	TRBV5-6	once	TRBJ1-3	CASSLAGVAGNTIYF	TGTGCCAGCAGCTTGGCAGGGGTAGCTGGAAACACCATATATTTT
TRBD1	TRBV24-1	.	TRBJ1-5	CATSDSHAGTGYQPQHF	TGTGCCACCAGTGACAGTCATGCCGGGACAGGGTATCAGCCCCAGCATTTT
TRBD1	TRBV28	.	TRBJ1-2	CASSLWGQGARKRGYTF	TGTGCCAGCAGTTTATGGGGACAGGGGGCGCGTAAGCGTGGCTACACCTTC
.	TRBV6-2/TRBV6-3	.	TRBJ2-1	CASSYFGQGGNEQFF	TGTGCCAGCAGTTATTTTGGTCAGGGGGGAAATGAGCAGTTCTTC
.	TRBV7-2	once	TRBJ2-4	CASSLTTDFPPIQYF	TGTGCCAGCAGCTTAACGACGGATTTCCCCCCCATTCAGTACTTC
.	TRBV15	.	TRBJ2-3	CATSRGGVGDTQYF	TGTGCCACCAGCAGAGGAGGGGTAGGAGATACGCAGTATTTT
.	TRBV25-1	.	TRBJ2-3	CASRLDRNTDTQYF	TGTGCCAGCAGACTCGACAGGAACACAGATACGCAGTATTTT
.	TRBV4-3	.	TRBJ2-3	CASSQDLAGFTDTQYF	TGCGCCAGCAGCCAAGATCTAGCTGGGTTTACAGATACGCAGTATTTT
TRBD1	TRBV6-2/TRBV6-3	.	TRBJ2-2	CASSYQGAGTGELFF	TGTGCCAGCAGCTATCAGGGGGCTGGTACCGGGGAGCTGTTTTTT
.	TRBV2	.	TRBJ2-5	CASKGRETQYF	TGTGCCAGCAAAGGGAGAGAGACCCAGTACTTC
TRBD1	TRBV10-1	.	TRBJ2-2	CASSATGGNGELFF	TGCGCCAGCAGCGCGACAGGGGGTAACGGGGAGCTGTTTTTT
.	TRBV15	.	TRBJ2-5	CATSRTRDPQETQYF	TGTGCCACCAGCAGAACCAGGGATCCCCAAGAGACCCAGTACTTC
TRBD2	TRBV29-1	.	TRBJ2-7	CSVGWWTSGDYEQYF	TGCAGCGTTGGTTGGTGGACTAGCGGGGACTACGAGCAGTACTTC
TRBD2	TRBV28	.	TRBJ2-1	CASSSGTSGRDYNEQFF	TGTGCCAGCAGTTCAGGGACTAGCGGGAGGGACTACAATGAGCAGTTCTTC
TRBD2	TRBV29-1	once	TRBJ2-7	CSVEGLAGEHTYEQYF	TGCAGCGTTGAGGGACTAGCGGGAGAACACACGTACGAGCAGTACTTC
TRBD2	TRBV18	.	TRBJ2-1	CASSPPGTSGRFEQFF	TGTGCCAGCTCACCCCCCGGGACTAGCGGGAGGTTTGAGCAGTTCTTC
.	TRBV28	.	TRBJ1-2	CASSVVQGDGYTF	TGTGCCAGCAGCGTTGTACAGGGTGATGGCTACACCTTC
TRBD2	TRBV19	.	TRBJ2-7	CASSIKGPPTSGPYEQYF	TGTGCCAGTAGTATTAAGGGTCCCCCCACTAGCGGGCCCTACGAGCAGTACTTC
TRBD2	TRBV18	.	TRBJ2-3	CASSPPGSGRMGPQYF	TGTGCCAGCTCACCCCCGGGTAGCGGGAGAATGGGTCCGCAGTATTTT
.	TRBV3-1/TRBV3-2	.	TRBJ1-6	CASSQENRAGSPLHF	TGTGCCAGCAGCCAAGAAAACAGGGCTGGATCACCCCTCCACTTT
.	TRBV19	once	TRBJ2-1	CASSRGSSYNEQFF	TGTGCCAGTAGTAGAGGGAGCTCCTACAATGAGCAGTTCTTC
.	TRBV28	once	TRBJ1-2	CASRATGQDYGYTF	TGTGCCAGCAGGGCGACCGGACAAGACTATGGCTACACCTTC
TRBD1	TRBV19	.	TRBJ1-4	CASSRTGTNEKLFF	TGTGCCAGTAGCAGGACAGGGACTAATGAAAAACTGTTTTTT
TRBD2	TRBV6-2/TRBV6-3	.	TRBJ2-2	CASSWRLAGRTGELFF	TGTGCCAGCAGTTGGCGACTAGCGGGCCGCACCGGGGAGCTGTTTTTT
TRBD2	TRBV25-1	.	TRBJ2-7	CASSDPGLANLNEQYF	TGTGCCAGCAGTGACCCCGGACTAGCGAATCTGAACGAGCAGTACTTC
.	TRBV3-1/TRBV3-2	.	TRBJ1-2	CASSRSYYGYTF	TGTGCCAGCAGCCGGAGCTACTATGGCTACACCTTC
TRBD1	TRBV6-8	.	TRBJ1-6	CASSPPGTGAGNSPLHF	TGTGCCAGCAGTCCCCCCGGGACAGGGGCTGGCAATTCACCCCTCCACTTT
.	TRBV27	few	TRBJ1-1	CASSFSRSAEAFF	TGTGCCAGCAGTTTCTCAAGGTCGGCTGAAGCTTTCTTT
TRBD1	TRBV6-6	.	TRBJ2-7	CASSPLGQGPVEQYF	TGTGCCAGCAGCCCCTTGGGACAGGGCCCGGTCGAGCAGTACTTC
.	TRBV29-1	.	TRBJ1-5	CSVAGGDGNQPQHF	TGCAGCGTTGCGGGGGGGGATGGCAATCAGCCCCAGCATTTT
.	TRBV7-8	few	TRBJ1-5	CASSSPAGGHGQPQHF	TGTGCCAGCAGCTCCCCCGCGGGGGGGCACGGTCAGCCCCAGCATTTT
.	TRBV5-5	once	TRBJ2-2	CASSLLSTANTGELFF	TGTGCCAGCAGCTTGCTTTCCACTGCGAACACCGGGGAGCTGTTTTTT